These 23 T cell receptor beta chains came from one sample sequenced in a study of cytomegalovirus exposure and HLA in healthy donors. The primer mix had 60 Vbeta and 13 Jbeta primers. Profiled with immunoSEQ multiplex PCR; TCRdb holds only in-frame clones, not every one. Among nearly 110,000 clones listed, about 80% were seen once. The sample taken for sequencing was PBMCs. Every receptor here comes from a man under 40 in good health and CMV-seropositive.

The rearrangement links TRBV2 to TRBJ2-1, with D possibly TRBD1 on 5 matching bases. Trimming removed 8 bases from V and 0 bases from J, with 14 bases in between. The germline gives CDR1 SNHLY, CDR2 FYNNEI. The CDR3 is made up of 15 amino acids. The CDR3 spells CASSVGARSYNEQFF. CDR3 coding DNA: TGTGCCAGCTCTGTAGGGGCCCGCTCCTACAATGAGCAGTTCTTC.

This chain connects TRBV5-1 to TRBJ1-1; D is perhaps TRBD1 (6 bases). CDR1 and CDR2 (germline): SGHRS, YFSETQ. The ends were cut back, 4 bases at V and 3 bases at J, with 13 bases in the middle. CDR3 size: 14 residues. The CDR3 is CASSGGGGHTEAFF. The CDR3 DNA sequence: TGCGCCAGCAGCGGGGGAGGGGGACACACTGAAGCTTTCTTT.

This chain connects TRBV2 to TRBJ2-5; 7 nucleotides agree with TRBD1. V shed 1 base and J 4 bases; nucleotides not matched to a gene: 6. Germline V gene data show CDR1 as SNHLY and CDR2 as FYNNEI. The CDR3 covers 15 residues. CDR3 in DNA: TGTGCCAGCAGTGAAGGAAACAGGGGTGGAGAGACCCAGTACTTC. Protein: CASSEGNRGGETQYF.

The rearrangement links TRBV2 to TRBJ2-7; TRBD1 agrees at 8 bases. CDR3 size: 14 residues. V shed 5 bases and J 3 bases; nucleotides not matched to a gene: 6. Germline CDR1 SNHLY, CDR2 FYNNEI. The CDR3 bases are TGTGCCAGCAGTAAGGAGACAGGGGACTACGAGCAGTACTTC. It encodes CASSKETGDYEQYF. Using reference TRBV2 and TRBJ2-7 for the parts outside the CDR3, the full variable domain is EPEVTQTPSHQVTQMGQEVILRCVPISNHLYFYWYRQILGQKVEFLVSFYNNEISEKSEIFDDQFSVERPDGSNFTLKIRSTKLEDSAMYFCASSKETGDYEQYFGPGTRLTVT.

The CDR3 DNA sequence: TGTGCCAGCTCCGGGACAGGGGTTATGAACACTGAAGCTTTCTTT. Its protein is CASSGTGVMNTEAFF. This chain connects TRBV5-6 to TRBJ1-1; 10 bases line up with TRBD1. The length of the CDR3 is 15 residues. V trimming: 7 bases; J trimming: 0 bases; junction bases outside the gene matches: 6. CDR1 is SGHDT, CDR2 YYEEEE, per germline.

This clone was recorded only once. The chain links TRBV5-1 to TRBJ1-1; D gene unclear. Trimming pared 4 bases from V and 1 base from J, leaving 8 bases between. Germline loops: CDR1 SGHRS, CDR2 YFSETQ. This CDR3 region has 13 residues. The CDR3 nucleotides read TGCGCCAGCAGCCTACAGTCGAACACTGAAGCTTTCTTT. Translated: CASSLQSNTEAFF.

The chain recombines TRBV11-2 with TRBJ1-5, with 9 bases matching TRBD1. The CDR3 totals 15 residues. The germline V gene has CDR1 SGHAT and CDR2 FQNNGV. The junction had 4 bases not matched to a gene; V was cut back by 5 bases and J by 2 bases. The CDR3 sequence is CASSQDRGGNQPQHF. CDR3 sequence (DNA): TGTGCCAGCAGCCAGGACAGGGGCGGCAATCAGCCCCAGCATTTT.

This CDR3 reads CASSPGLLNTEAFF. The CDR3, as DNA: TGTGCCAGCAGCCCGGGACTTTTGAACACTGAAGCTTTCTTT. V and J are TRBV27 and TRBJ1-1, with D perhaps matching TRBD1 (5 bases). CDR1 is MNHEY, CDR2 SMNVEV, per germline (reference sequence). CDR3 length: 14 residues. Trimming pared 6 bases from V and 0 bases from J, leaving 11 bases between.

The chain is built from TRBV2 and TRBJ1-6, with TRBD1 identical over 7 bases. The CDR3 is 14 amino acids. The germline CDR1 and CDR2 sequences are SNHLY and FYNNEI. The ends lost 6 bases at V and 9 bases at J; junction bases unmatched: 8. CDR3 in amino acids: CASRADRDASPLHF. The CDR3 DNA sequence: TGTGCCAGCAGGGCAGACAGGGATGCTTCACCCCTCCACTTT.

The chain employs TRBV21-1 and TRBJ1-2. TRBV21-1 counts as a pseudogene. This CDR3 comprises 16 residues. The CDR3 DNA sequence: TGTGCCAGCAGCAAAGGGAAAGCGGGGGGGCTAGATGGCTACACCTTC. Amino acids: CASSKGKAGGLDGYTF.

This clone turned up a few times. The chain has TRBV27 and TRBJ1-3; 8 positions match TRBD1. This CDR3 spans 16 amino acids. With V trimmed by 0 bases and J by 3 bases, 4 bases remained unmatched. Germline CDR1 is MNHEY and CDR2 is SMNVEV (reference sequence). DNA of the CDR3: TGTGCCAGCAGTTTATCTGGACAGGGCGTTGGAAACACCATATATTTT. It yields the protein CASSLSGQGVGNTIYF.

This clone has only one observation. This sequence joins TRBV4-2 and TRBJ2-3; 8 bases line up with TRBD2. J lost 2 bases, V lost 0 bases, and 7 bases had no gene match. The V gene's germline CDR1 is LGHNA and CDR2 YNFKEQ. CDR3 length equals 17 residues. CDR3 protein: CASSQDLGGGPTDTQYF. CDR3 nucleotides: TGTGCCAGCAGCCAAGATCTCGGCGGGGGGCCCACAGATACGCAGTATTTT.

A word on this clone: The germline gene is not matched at one end of the junction; a read error may be the cause. The V and J genes are TRBV4-2 and TRBJ2-4, with TRBD2 identical over 10 bases. Germline V gene lookup returns CDR1 LGHNA and CDR2 YNFKEQ. This CDR3 is built from 16 residues. The DNA for the CDR3 is TGTGCCAGCAGCTCAATAGCGGGGGGCGGCAAAAACAGTCAGTACTTC. It specifies CASSSIAGGGKNSQYF.

The gene calls are TRBV2 and TRBJ2-1; 13 bases map to TRBD2. V shed 7 bases, J shed 4 bases, and the junction held 7 bases outside the gene matches. Germline V lookup: CDR1 SNHLY, CDR2 FYNNEI. This CDR3 comprises 16 residues. Here the CDR3 reads CASTRGTSGVYNEQFF. In DNA form, the CDR3 reads TGTGCCAGCACCCGGGGGACTAGCGGGGTTTACAATGAGCAGTTCTTC.

With regard to this clone: Sequence at one end of the junction differs from germline and may be a read error. The chain employs TRBV7-9 and TRBJ1-1; 9 bases align to TRBD1. The CDR3 sequence is 14 residues long. CDR1 is SEHNR, CDR2 FQNEAQ, per germline (reference sequence). CDR3 DNA sequence: TGTTCCAGCACCCTCGGGACAGGGAAAGTTGAAGCTTTCTTT. Translation gives CSSTLGTGKVEAFF.

The chain links TRBV15 to TRBJ2-7, with 7 bases matching TRBD1. Trimming at V came to 8 bases and at J to 0 bases, leaving 7 bases not matched to a gene. Germline V gives CDR1 LNHNV, CDR2 YYDKDF (reference sequence). The CDR3 consists of 14 residues. In nucleotides, the CDR3 is TGTGCCACCGCCCAGGGACAGCTCTCCTACGAGCAGTACTTC. Its translation is CATAQGQLSYEQYF.

J is TRBJ2-4 and V is TRBV5-1, with 7 bases that match TRBD2. This CDR3 has 15 residues. Germline assignment: CDR1 SGHRS and CDR2 YFSETQ. Trimming at V came to 3 bases and at J to 0 bases, leaving 3 bases not matched to a gene. The CDR3 sequence: CASSSLAGAKNIQYF. CDR3 sequence (DNA): TGCGCCAGCAGCTCCTTAGCGGGAGCCAAAAACATTCAGTACTTC.

The chain has TRBV6-6 and TRBJ2-7, with 10 bases fitting TRBD1. J gave up 4 bases and V 10 bases, and 13 bases lay outside the gene matches. The CDR3 contains 15 residues. Per the germline V gene, CDR1 is MNHNY and CDR2 is SVGAGI (reference sequence). The CDR3 region is CATHQEGQGKYEQYF. As DNA, the CDR3 is TGTGCCACCCATCAGGAGGGACAGGGGAAATACGAGCAGTACTTC.

As to this clone: The sample contains more than one DNA sequence encoding this CDR3. This chain joins TRBV7-9 and TRBJ1-1; weak D call: TRBD1 (6 bases). V lost 2 bases and J lost 0, with 7 bases in between. Per germline, CDR1 SEHNR and CDR2 FQNEAQ (reference sequence). This CDR3 has 14 amino acids. The CDR3 nucleotides read TGTGCCAGCAGCTTAACAGGGATGAACACTGAAGCTTTCTTT. This translates into CASSLTGMNTEAFF. Full variable domain (outside the CDR3, taken from reference TRBV7-9 and TRBJ1-1): DTGVSQNPRHKITKRGQNVTFRCDPISEHNRLYWYRQTLGQGPEFLTYFQNEAQLEKSRLLSDRFSAERPKGSFSTLEIQRTEQGDSAMYLCASSLTGMNTEAFFGQGTRLTVV.

The rearrangement uses TRBV27 and TRBJ2-5, with D possibly matching TRBD1 (5 bases). The CDR3 loop spans 13 amino acids. V dropped 4 bases and J dropped 7 bases, with 13 bases sitting between them. From germline, CDR1 is MNHEY and CDR2 SMNVEV (reference sequence). CDR3 in DNA: TGTGCCAGCAGTTCCCTTAGCCAGGGGACCCAGTACTTC. Translating gives CASSSLSQGTQYF.

This clone was observed a few times. The rearrangement joins TRBV6-5 to TRBJ2-7, with 9 positions matching TRBD2. Germline V gene data show CDR1 as MNHEY and CDR2 as SVGAGI. V was pared by 4 bases and J by 5 bases, with 9 bases of the junction left unmatched. The CDR3 contains 15 residues. In DNA form, the CDR3 reads TGTGCCAGCAGTTTCACGCGGGGGGGTGGTAACGAGCAGTACTTC. The encoded protein is CASSFTRGGGNEQYF.

Note on this clone: At the DNA level, this CDR3 is encoded by other sequences in the same sample as well. The chain is built from TRBV10-3 and TRBJ2-1, with D possibly TRBD2 on 6 matching bases. Germline CDR1 reads ENHRY; CDR2 reads SYGVKD. V shed 0 bases and J shed 0 bases, with 6 bases lying between them. The length of the CDR3 is 15 residues. The CDR3 loop reads CAISESGSSYNEQFF. The CDR3 DNA is TGTGCCATCAGTGAGTCCGGGAGCTCCTACAATGAGCAGTTCTTC.

This rearrangement joins TRBV18 to TRBJ2-7, with a weak D call TRBD2 (6 bases). The CDR3 totals 14 residues. Germline lookup yields CDR1 KGHSH and CDR2 LQKENI. The ends were cut back, 4 bases at V and 3 bases at J, with 13 bases in the middle. This CDR3 reads CASSRGVEVYEQYF. The CDR3 DNA sequence: TGTGCCAGCTCACGGGGGGTAGAGGTCTACGAGCAGTACTTC.